The present T cell receptor (beta chain) was sequenced within a study of blood T cell repertoires in COVID-19. Background on the study: The United States, Italy and Spain provided the acute and convalescent COVID-19 samples. Nucleic acid was either cDNA or gDNA, and it came from T cells, B-cell-depleted T cells, or PBMCs.

Germline V gene data show CDR1 as LNHDA and CDR2 as SQIVND (reference sequence). Trimming shortened V by 6 bases and J by 8 bases, and 22 bases separated the two germline ends. The CDR3 has 16 amino acids. Profiling relied on immunoSEQ multiplex PCR, and the TCRdb table lists in-frame clones only, not all of them. This table has roughly 300,000 clones, around four fifths appearing once. This TCR came from a woman aged 45 to 65 who had recovered from COVID-19. The rearrangement uses TRBV19 and TRBJ2-2; D might be TRBD1 (6 bases). The sample consisted of peripheral blood. The CDR3 region is CASRTGHALGPGELFF. The CDR3 DNA follows: TGTGCCAGTAGAACGGGACACGCTCTGGGGCCGGGGGAGCTGTTTTTT. The full variable domain, completed using reference TRBV19 and TRBJ2-2, is DGGITQSPKYLFRKEGQNVTLSCEQNLNHDAMYWYRQDPGQGLRLIYYSQIVNDFQKGDIAEGYSVSREKKESFPLTVTSAQKNPTAFYLCASRTGHALGPGELFFGEGSRLTVL.